What follows are 4 T cell receptor beta chains derived from one specimen sequenced in a study of blood T cell repertoires in COVID-19. Sequenced by immunoSEQ multiplex PCR; TCRdb stores in-frame clones only, minus some. In the table there are hundreds of thousands of clones, 70% to 90% of which are singletons. What was sequenced was peripheral blood. The receptors here all came from a woman between 50 and 59 years old with COVID-19, enrolled during active disease.

CDR3 protein: CASSQSRAAGSKNQPQHF. DNA of the CDR3: TGCGCCAGCAGCCAAAGTCGGGCCGCGGGCAGCAAAAATCAGCCCCAGCATTTT. This sequence joins TRBV4-1 and TRBJ1-5; unclear D gene. Germline CDR1 and CDR2: MGHRA and YSYEKL. The CDR3 sequence is 18 residues long. V lost 2 bases and J lost 4, with 21 bases in between.

V is TRBV6-4 and J is TRBJ2-1; no clear D. The germline CDR1 and CDR2 sequences are MRHNA and SNTAGT. The CDR3 spans 15 residues. V dropped 3 bases and J dropped 0 bases, with 9 bases sitting between them. The CDR3, as DNA: TGTGCCAGCAGTGAACATTTCAGCTCCTACAATGAGCAGTTCTTC. This encodes CASSEHFSSYNEQFF.

V is TRBV5-1 and J is TRBJ2-5, with D perhaps TRBD1 (5 bases). The CDR3 extends over 15 amino acids. The V and J ends lost 0 bases and 0 bases respectively, with 9 bases between them. Germline V gene lookup returns CDR1 SGHRS and CDR2 YFSETQ. CDR3 bases: TGCGCCAGCAGCTTGGTCTCCAGGGACCAAGAGACCCAGTACTTC. Its protein is CASSLVSRDQETQYF.

The chain joins TRBV2 to TRBJ1-1; 7 positions agree with TRBD1. CDR1 is SNHLY and CDR2 is FYNNEI in the germline V gene. J lost 3 bases, V lost 6 bases, and 4 bases had no gene match. CDR3 length: 13 residues. CDR3 nucleotide sequence: TGTGCCAGCAGAGTCAGGGGGTACACTGAAGCTTTCTTT. Residues: CASRVRGYTEAFF. The whole variable domain, filled in from reference TRBV2 and TRBJ1-1, reads EPEVTQTPSHQVTQMGQEVILRCVPISNHLYFYWYRQILGQKVEFLVSFYNNEISEKSEIFDDQFSVERPDGSNFTLKIRSTKLEDSAMYFCASRVRGYTEAFFGQGTRLTVV.